This T cell receptor (beta chain) was retrieved from a study of HIV-infected patients and healthy controls. Germline CDR1 reads MGHDK; CDR2 reads SYGVNS. The length of the CDR3 is 14 residues. The V gene lost 6 bases and the J gene lost 6 bases, with 14 bases spanning the gap. TCRdb reprocessed the 5' RACE reads with MiXCR, giving one entry per CDR3 protein. The table shows around 18,000 distinct CDR3 sequences, with 16% occurring only once. This receptor was taken from a human donor in good health. V is TRBV25-1 and J is TRBJ2-2; D tentatively reads TRBD1 or TRBD2 (6 bases each). What was sequenced was CD8+ T cells from blood. In DNA, the CDR3 is TGTGCCAGCAGGGAGGGGGAGGAGGCCGGGGAGCTGTTTTTT. It specifies CASREGEEAGELFF.